What follows are 24 T cell receptor beta chains derived from one specimen sequenced in a study of PD-1 blockade in classical Hodgkin lymphoma. Clones were read by immunoSEQ multiplex PCR, and TCRdb kept only the in-frame ones, dropping some. The table includes over 35,000 clones, approximately 90% detected once. Every patient experienced relapse after autologous stem cell transplantation, and brentuximab vedotin exposure varied. This material consisted of peripheral blood mononuclear cells (PBMCs), taken before the second cycle of nivolumab. The receptors were sampled from a human donor with classical Hodgkin lymphoma.

This clone came up a few times. The sample holds other DNA sequences that translate to the same CDR3. This sequence joins TRBV10-2 and TRBJ2-7; D perhaps matches TRBD1 (5 bases). Per the germline V gene, CDR1 is WSHSY and CDR2 is SAAADI. Trimming removed 0 bases from V and 2 bases from J, with 8 bases in between. This CDR3 contains 14 residues. CDR3 amino acids: CASSESWGPYEQYF. The CDR3 coding sequence is TGCGCCAGCAGTGAGTCGTGGGGCCCCTACGAGCAGTACTTC.

The chain uses TRBV7-9 and TRBJ1-1; 12 bases match TRBD1. V gave up 1 base and J gave up 1 base; unmatched junction bases: 1. Germline CDR1 is SEHNR and CDR2 is FQNEAQ (reference sequence). The CDR3 spans 16 residues. The chain's CDR3 is CASSLVGQGANTEAFF. DNA of the CDR3: TGTGCCAGCAGCTTAGTGGGACAGGGGGCGAACACTGAAGCTTTCTTT.

The chain links TRBV5-6 to TRBJ2-3, with 7 bases fitting TRBD2. The J segment lost 2 bases and the V segment lost 1 base, leaving 4 bases of the junction unmatched. Per the germline V gene, CDR1 is SGHDT and CDR2 is YYEEEE. CDR3 length: 15 residues. The CDR3, as DNA: TGTGCCAGCAGCTTGCCTAGCGGTACCACAGATACGCAGTATTTT. Protein sequence: CASSLPSGTTDTQYF.

The DNA for the CDR3 is TGTGCCAGCAGGACAGGGGGCCACACCGGGGAGCTGTTTTTT. As protein: CASRTGGHTGELFF. The gene calls are TRBV21-1 and TRBJ2-2; no check of the table's D call, TRBD1, against the DNA was made. TRBV21-1 is a pseudogene. The CDR3 runs to 14 residues.

CDR3 DNA sequence: TGTGCCAGCAGCTTAACGACAGGACTTAATGAAAAACTGTTTTTT. Translated, it gives CASSLTTGLNEKLFF. V and J are TRBV7-9 and TRBJ1-4; tentatively, D is TRBD1 (6 bases). V gave up 2 bases and J gave up 4 bases, with 11 bases separating them. CDR3 length equals 15 residues. The germline V gene encodes CDR1 SEHNR and CDR2 FQNEAQ (reference sequence).

CDR3 sequence (DNA): TGTGCCAGCAGCCCACCTAGAGGGGGAACCGGGGAGCTGTTTTTT. Its protein is CASSPPRGGTGELFF. V and J are TRBV2 and TRBJ2-2; a possible D gene is TRBD1 (6 bases). Germline V CDR1 and CDR2: SNHLY, FYNNEI. The CDR3 is made up of 15 amino acids. Trimming removed 6 bases at V and 5 bases at J, with 16 bases between.

CDR3 in amino acids: CASSLGLAGGVSYEQYF. DNA of the CDR3: TGTGCCAGCAGTTTGGGACTAGCGGGAGGAGTCTCCTACGAGCAGTACTTC. This chain uses TRBV28 with TRBJ2-7, with 15 bases lining up with TRBD2. The CDR3 has 17 residues. CDR1 is MDHEN and CDR2 is SYDVKM in the germline V gene. V dropped 3 bases and J dropped 0; count of bases not matched to a gene: 3.

The chain links TRBV27 to TRBJ1-1; no clear D. Germline V gene sequence: CDR1 MNHEY, CDR2 SMNVEV (reference sequence). Trimming stripped 2 bases from V and 0 bases from J, with 7 bases between. The CDR3 extends over 14 amino acids. CDR3 in DNA: TGTGCCAGCAGTTTAAGGCGAATGAACACTGAAGCTTTCTTT. Amino acids: CASSLRRMNTEAFF.

DNA of the CDR3: TGTGCCAGCAGTTACCTCCTAGGCAGGGCAAATGAAGCTTTCTTT. Translation gives CASSYLLGRANEAFF. This sequence joins TRBV6-6 and TRBJ1-1; tentative D call: TRBD1 (5 bases). Between the trimmed V and J ends, which lost 2 bases and 7 bases, there was a span of 17 bases. Germline V CDR1 and CDR2: MNHNY, SVGAGI (reference sequence). The CDR3 covers 15 residues.

As to this clone: A junction end diverges from the germline sequence, so it may reflect a read error. This chain uses TRBV9 with TRBJ2-4; TRBD2 matches at 10 bases. Germline V lookup: CDR1 SGDLS, CDR2 YYNGEE. CDR3 size: 13 residues. The CDR3 here is CASSVSSGSAKDF. The CDR3 DNA sequence: TGTGCCAGCAGCGTGTCTAGCGGGAGCGCAAAAGACTTC.

This rearrangement joins TRBV5-1 to TRBJ2-1, with D perhaps matching TRBD2 (6 bases). The CDR3 extends over 15 amino acids. CDR1 is SGHRS, CDR2 YFSETQ, per germline. The ends were cut back, 4 bases at V and 2 bases at J, with 13 bases in the middle. CDR3 protein: CASSDLAPPYNEQFF. DNA for the CDR3: TGCGCCAGCAGCGATCTAGCGCCCCCCTACAATGAGCAGTTCTTC.

This chain connects TRBV5-8 to TRBJ2-3; D gene uncertain. This CDR3 has 13 residues. Germline lookup yields CDR1 SGHTS and CDR2 YDEGEE. V lost 6 bases, J lost 2 bases, and 10 bases lay in between. The CDR3 bases are TGTGCCAGCACCCCGAGAGACACAGATACGCAGTATTTT. Translated: CASTPRDTDTQYF.

This rearrangement joins TRBV12-1 to TRBJ2-1; the table gives TRBD2 as D, unverified against the DNA. TRBV12-1 is assigned pseudogene status. The CDR3 has 11 amino acids. The DNA of the CDR3 is TGTGCCAGCAGCTTTGAACTAGCGGGGGTCTTC. It specifies CASSFELAGVF.

This clone was counted a few times. The chain employs TRBV4-3 and TRBJ2-1, with 7 positions matching TRBD2. J was trimmed by 0 bases and V by 0 bases; bases with no gene match: 2. The CDR3 totals 16 residues. The germline gives CDR1 LGHNA, CDR2 YSLEER. CDR3 sequence reads: CASSQELAYSYNEQFF. Written as DNA, the CDR3 is TGCGCCAGCAGCCAAGAACTAGCGTACTCCTACAATGAGCAGTTCTTC.

The V gene is TRBV7-2, the J gene TRBJ2-1, with 10 bases aligning to TRBD2. CDR1 is SGHTA, CDR2 FQGNSA, per germline. The V gene end was trimmed by 1 base and the J gene end by 7 bases; junction bases not matched to a gene: 7. The CDR3 loop spans 16 amino acids. This CDR3 reads CASSLVRASGGNEQFF. CDR3 nucleotides: TGTGCCAGCAGCTTAGTTCGGGCTAGCGGGGGTAATGAGCAGTTCTTC.

The chain links TRBV4-1 to TRBJ2-1; 7 nucleotides agree with TRBD2. The CDR3 is made up of 15 amino acids. With V trimmed by 4 bases and J by 2 bases, 5 bases remained unmatched. The germline V gene has CDR1 MGHRA and CDR2 YSYEKL. CDR3 region: CASSLAGETYNEQFF. The DNA for the CDR3 is TGCGCCAGCAGCCTCGCGGGGGAGACCTACAATGAGCAGTTCTTC.

The CDR3 DNA follows: TGCAGCGTTCAGGGACAGCTGAACACTGAAGCTTTCTTT. Amino acid sequence: CSVQGQLNTEAFF. This chain links TRBV29-1 with TRBJ1-1, with 7 bases identical to TRBD1. There are 13 residues in the CDR3. The ends lost 5 bases at V and 0 bases at J; junction bases unmatched: 3. The germline V gene encodes CDR1 SQVTM and CDR2 ANQGSEA.

This clone was detected only once. The chain combines TRBV7-8 with TRBJ1-6, with D uncertain. Trimming took off 0 bases at V and 1 base at J, with 13 bases between the two ends. The CDR3 contains 18 residues. CDR1 is SGHVS, CDR2 FQNEAQ, per germline. The CDR3 here is CASSLARPGSSYNSPLHF. The CDR3 DNA follows: TGTGCCAGCAGCTTAGCGCGACCGGGATCGTCCTATAATTCACCCCTCCACTTT.

J is TRBJ2-2 and V is TRBV14; tentatively, D is TRBD2 (6 bases). Trimming left V 0 bases short and J 7 bases short, with 15 bases between. This CDR3 spans 16 amino acids. CDR1 and CDR2 from the germline V gene are SGHDN and FVKESK. The CDR3 is CASSQDLAGYGGELFF. In DNA, the CDR3 is TGTGCCAGCAGCCAAGATCTGGCGGGGTACGGCGGGGAGCTGTTTTTT.

The chain has TRBV5-1 and TRBJ1-2; tentative D call: TRBD1 (6 bases). Germline lookup yields CDR1 SGHRS and CDR2 YFSETQ. Trimming cost V 0 bases and J 2 bases, with 17 bases left between them. The CDR3 spans 17 residues. CDR3 DNA: TGCGCCAGCAGCTTGGATGGGGGGCGCGGAGGGAACTATGGCTACACCTTC. It specifies CASSLDGGRGGNYGYTF.

The rearrangement links TRBV7-2 to TRBJ2-5; D is unresolved. This CDR3 is 12 amino acids long. Germline V gene data show CDR1 as SGHTA and CDR2 as FQGNSA. Deletions cut 6 bases from V and 5 bases from J, with 10 bases between. The chain's CDR3 is CASSFAGETQYF. CDR3 bases: TGTGCCAGCAGTTTCGCCGGGGAGACCCAGTACTTC.

V is TRBV9 and J is TRBJ2-1; 8 bases match TRBD2. Germline trimming cut 0 bases from V and 5 bases from J; bases unmatched to any gene: 16. Germline CDR1 SGDLS, CDR2 YYNGEE. The CDR3 is 19 amino acids. CDR3 nucleotide sequence: TGTGCCAGCAGCGTAGAACCCGGACCGGGACTAGGCTCTCACAATGAGCAGTTCTTC. Translating gives CASSVEPGPGLGSHNEQFF.

The genes are TRBV11-2 and TRBJ2-7; 13 bases are shared with TRBD2. From germline, CDR1 is SGHAT and CDR2 FQNNGV. Trimming at V came to 7 bases and at J to 6 bases, leaving 12 bases not matched to a gene. This CDR3 is 16 amino acids long. Here the CDR3 DNA reads TGTGCCAGCAACGTAGGACTAGCGGGAGAGGGTGGCGAGCAGTACTTC. This translates into CASNVGLAGEGGEQYF. The whole variable domain, filled in from reference TRBV11-2 and TRBJ2-7, reads EAGVAQSPRYKIIEKRQSVAFWCNPISGHATLYWYQQILGQGPKLLIQFQNNGVVDDSQLPKDRFSAERLKGVDSTLKIQPAKLEDSAVYLCASNVGLAGEGGEQYFGPGTRLTVT.

V gene TRBV7-2 combines with J gene TRBJ2-3; D is perhaps TRBD1 (6 bases). The CDR3 is made up of 16 amino acids. Between the trimmed V and J ends, which lost 0 bases and 4 bases, there was a span of 14 bases. Germline V lookup: CDR1 SGHTA, CDR2 FQGNSA. This chain's CDR3 is CASSLAGQGWADTQYF. CDR3 nucleotides: TGTGCCAGCAGCTTAGCGGGCCAGGGGTGGGCAGATACGCAGTATTTT.